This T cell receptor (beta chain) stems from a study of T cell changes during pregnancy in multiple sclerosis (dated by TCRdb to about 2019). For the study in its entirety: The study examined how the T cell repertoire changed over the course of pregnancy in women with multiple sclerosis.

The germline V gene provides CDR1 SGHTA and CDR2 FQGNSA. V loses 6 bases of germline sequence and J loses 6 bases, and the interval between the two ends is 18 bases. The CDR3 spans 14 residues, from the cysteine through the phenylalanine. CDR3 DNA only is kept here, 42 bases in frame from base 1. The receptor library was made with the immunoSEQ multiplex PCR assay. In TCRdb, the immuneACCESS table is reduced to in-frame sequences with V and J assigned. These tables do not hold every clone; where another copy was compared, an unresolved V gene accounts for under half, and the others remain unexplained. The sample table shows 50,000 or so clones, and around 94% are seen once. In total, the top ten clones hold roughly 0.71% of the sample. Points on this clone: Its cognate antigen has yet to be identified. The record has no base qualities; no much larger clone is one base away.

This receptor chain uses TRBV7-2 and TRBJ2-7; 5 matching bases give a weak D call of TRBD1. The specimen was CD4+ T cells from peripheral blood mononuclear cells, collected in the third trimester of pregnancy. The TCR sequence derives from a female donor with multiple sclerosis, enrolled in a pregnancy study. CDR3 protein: CASSPSTAGGEQYF. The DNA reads TGTGCCAGCAGTCCCTCGACAGCCGGCGGCGAGCAGTACTTC.